One T cell receptor beta chain is described in this entry. Which antigen it targets is not known. One base away there is no much larger clone; base qualities are not given. TCR cDNA was synthesized by 5'RACE template switching, which introduced a universal primer site and unique molecular identifiers. Priming of cDNA synthesis was performed from both the TCR alpha and TCR beta constant segments. Library amplification involved two PCR steps, and the second step added sample barcodes and sequencing adapters. Sequencing of the libraries was done on either Illumina HiSeq 2500 (2x100 bp) or NovaSeq (2x150 bp). As for the authors' bioinformatics: MIGEC was used to demultiplex reads and collapse the reads into UMI consensus sequences, and MiXCR was used for V(D)J alignment. Vaccine-responding clonotypes were identified with edgeR using replicate PBMC samples, with FDR below 0.01 and a log2 fold change above 5 up to day 15 being required. Each bulk clonotype received a CD4 or CD8 identity based on whether the sequenced CD4 or CD8 repertoire contained that clonotype at higher abundance. TCRdb trimmed public reads at Q25 via fastp, called clones via MiXCR and kept in-frame beta chains. Each entry is one CDR3 protein sequence, shown with its most common DNA and genes. TCRdb, rather than the study authors, made the V and J calls. The table for this sample lists hundreds of thousands of distinct CDR3 sequences; 21% of them were counted only once. The ten largest clones add up to approximately 16% of the sample.

The source of the sample is a study of T cells after yellow fever vaccination (dated by TCRdb to between 2017 and 2020). With regard to the full study: The SMART-Seq v4 Ultra Low Input RNA kit was used to prepare libraries from fractions with low cell numbers. Blood was drawn at multiple timepoints before and after primary and secondary immunization, with bulk PBMC replicates and cell subsets isolated. The cohort comprised two healthy male donors, one aged 18 to 29 and one aged 30 to 40 years. To track T-cell clones before and after primary and booster YFV17D yellow fever vaccination, bulk TCR alpha and beta repertoires were sequenced longitudinally. Findings and caveats that apply to the study as a whole: Compared with the primary T-cell response, the secondary T-cell response was faster but weaker, reaching its peak on day 5 rather than on day 15. Because abundant contaminating clonotypes from the bulk population could be contained in FACS-sorted repertoires, computational filtering was required. A small fraction of clonotypes appeared in both the CD4 and CD8 compartments, likely as a result of convergent recombination. Because only two donors were included in the study, the extent to which the findings can be generalized is limited. Most clones expanded after primary vaccination were re-detected after the booster (96% of CD4 and 88% of CD8), suggesting broad memory maintenance.

What the treatment or condition label conveys for this sample: live attenuated yellow fever vaccine strain. Two biological replicates of bulk PBMCs were collected at each blood-draw timepoint. A standard Ficoll-Paque protocol was used to isolate PBMCs from peripheral blood. TriZol was used to extract RNA from bulk PBMCs, from CD4 and CD8 fractions, and from dextramer-positive and dextramer-negative fractions. For CDR1 and CDR2, the germline V gene lists ENHRY and SYGVKD. Reading from cysteine to phenylalanine, the CDR3 counts 12 amino acids. Left in the record is the CDR3 DNA by itself, 36 bases read in frame from the first base. Trimming takes 10 bases from V and 1 base from J, and the germline ends sit 10 bases apart.

The chain is made from TRBV10-3 and TRBJ2-5, with a tentative D call of TRBD1 or TRBD2, each matching 5 bases. The sequencing here drew on PBMCs, taken approximately 22 days after the first yellow fever vaccination. The receptor was derived from a man younger than 30 who received the YFV17D yellow fever vaccine. The CDR3 reads as follows: CATRDRQETQYF. The sequence in DNA is TGTGCCACCAGGGACCGCCAAGAGACCCAGTACTTC.